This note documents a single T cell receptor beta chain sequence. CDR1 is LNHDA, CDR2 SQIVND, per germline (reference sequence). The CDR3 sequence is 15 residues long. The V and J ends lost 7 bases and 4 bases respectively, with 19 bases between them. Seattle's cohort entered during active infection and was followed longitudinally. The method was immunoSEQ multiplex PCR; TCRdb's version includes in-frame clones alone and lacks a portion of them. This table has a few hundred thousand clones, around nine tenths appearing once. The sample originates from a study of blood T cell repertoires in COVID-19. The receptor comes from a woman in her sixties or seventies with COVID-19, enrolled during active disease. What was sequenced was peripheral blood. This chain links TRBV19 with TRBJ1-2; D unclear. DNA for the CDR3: TGTGCCAGTACCCCTCGAGGTACCGAAGCCTATGGCTACACCTTC. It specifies CASTPRGTEAYGYTF.